This T cell receptor beta chain was sequenced for a study of blood T cell repertoires in COVID-19. CDR3 length: 15 residues. V lost 10 bases to trimming and J lost 0 bases, with 13 bases between them. Germline V CDR1 and CDR2: SNHLY, FYNNEI. Libraries were prepared by immunoSEQ multiplex PCR; TCRdb keeps only in-frame clonotypes and omits some of them. This table has under 350,000 clones, just under 90% appearing once. The V and J genes are TRBV2 and TRBJ1-6; D is perhaps TRBD1 (5 bases). This sequence was found in an older woman who had recovered from COVID-19. Sequencing was carried out using PBMCs or T cells enriched from blood (not recorded which). The CDR3 region has the DNA TGTGCCACCACAGGAGGGAGCTCCTATAATTCACCCCTCCACTTT. This codes for CATTGGSSYNSPLHF.